This TCR beta chain was obtained from a study of CD8 T cells in ankylosing spondylitis. General study results and limits: Reported data indicate significant enrichment of disease-linked clones within matched ankylosing spondylitis synovial fluid. Several highly homologous variants made up a TCR beta motif, and this motif appeared characteristic of ankylosing spondylitis blood.

This clonotype was recorded many times. What it binds is not known. In making TCR beta libraries, quantitative 5'-RACE with molecular barcodes was used. A single record per CDR3 protein comes from TCRdb applying MiXCR to the 5' RACE reads. The sample holds 150,000 to 200,000 distinct CDR3 sequences; about an eighth are singletons and the top ten take more than 9.5%. This CDR3 is 13 amino acids long. Germline assignment: CDR1 DFQATT and CDR2 SNEGSKA (reference sequence). The ends were cut back, 5 bases at V and 2 bases at J, with 13 bases in the middle. Input material: blood, either unsorted or a sorted T cell fraction (not recorded which). The V gene is TRBV20-1, the J gene TRBJ2-7; no clear D. This TCR came from a female donor with ankylosing spondylitis or in good health (not recorded which). The CDR3 DNA reads as TGCAGTGCTTTCCTGAGTGTTACCTACGAGCAGTACTTC. Its protein is CSAFLSVTYEQYF.